This T cell receptor (beta chain) was sequenced for a study of radiation and T cells in renal cell carcinoma. Overall study context: Nephrectomy followed 15 Gy stereotactic body radiation by 4 weeks. Study-level results: From baseline, blood top tumor clonotypes peaked at 2 weeks post-radiation.

Clones were read by immunoSEQ multiplex PCR, and TCRdb kept only the in-frame ones, dropping some. Here the sample spans 150,000 or so clones, around nine tenths being singletons. Remarks on this clone: Its antigen is still unknown.

The CDR3 is 16 amino acids. Trimming at V came to 5 bases and at J to 4 bases, leaving 10 bases not matched to a gene. Germline CDR1 reads SGHTA; CDR2 reads FQGTGA. Time point reported: baseline pretreatment blood. As to treatment: 15 Gy SBRT to primary tumor, nephrectomy 4 weeks later. Clear cell pathology was present in this patient's renal cell carcinoma. The sequence was obtained from a woman in her 50s with renal cell carcinoma. Source: blood, taken from a patient whose treatment included radiotherapy and nephrectomy. The rearrangement joins TRBV7-3 to TRBJ2-3, with 9 bases aligning to TRBD2. The CDR3 spells CASSTTGTSSPDTQYF. CDR3 DNA sequence: TGTGCCAGCAGCACAACCGGGACTAGCAGCCCAGATACGCAGTATTTT.